The clone carrying this T cell receptor beta chain has more than one count but fewer than ten. The CDR3 consists of 13 residues. The V and J ends lost 6 bases and 9 bases respectively, with 15 bases between them. CDR1 and CDR2 (germline): MNHEY, SVGAGI. The data derive from a study of control samples from healthy donors and cancer patients. Using immunoSEQ multiplex PCR, the repertoire was profiled, and TCRdb retains in-frame clones only, with some absent. The table lists over 150,000 clones, approximately 94% of them singletons. The material sequenced was blood. The chain carries TRBV6-5 and TRBJ1-5, with D perhaps TRBD1 (6 bases). The source of this sequence is a woman between 18 and 29 years old in good health. CDR3 coding DNA: TGTGCCAGCAGGGAGGGGGTCGCACGGCCCCAGCATTTT. Encoded protein: CASREGVARPQHF.